This is a list of T cell receptor beta chains from one sample in a study of cytomegalovirus exposure and HLA in healthy donors. Generated by immunoSEQ multiplex PCR, the TCRdb table keeps only in-frame clones and is missing some. The data show 130,000 to 150,000 clones, roughly 78% seen once. The specimen was PBMCs. Receptors originate from a female donor in good health and CMV-seronegative. The CDR3 runs from the conserved cysteine through the conserved F or W. The D gene is left open where the match is weak. Size tells how often a clone was seen (once, few, many) or the class of an expanded clone, and some rows leave it out.

clone size	V gene	CDR3 length	J gene	D gene	CDR3 DNA	CDR3 protein
NA	TRBV10-3	13	TRBJ1-1	NA	TGTGCCATCAGTGAGGGGCAGAACACTGAAGCTTTCTTT	CAISEGQNTEAFF
NA	TRBV19	14	TRBJ1-1	NA	TGTGCCAGTAGTATAGGCGCCGCGAACACTGAAGCTTTCTTT	CASSIGAANTEAFF
NA	TRBV5-4	16	TRBJ1-2	TRBD1	TGTGCCAGCAGCTTGGGCCGGACAGGCAGAACCAATGGCTACACCTTC	CASSLGRTGRTNGYTF
NA	TRBV5-1	15	TRBJ2-7	TRBD1	TGCGCCAGCAGTGTCAGAGGACAGGCCCTGTACGAGCAGTACTTC	CASSVRGQALYEQYF
NA	TRBV5-5	13	TRBJ1-1	NA	TGTGCCAGCAGCTTGTACAGTAACACTGAAGCTTTCTTT	CASSLYSNTEAFF
NA	TRBV5-6	14	TRBJ1-2	NA	TGTGCCAGCAGCGGGGTGGACAGAGCTTATGGCTACACCTTC	CASSGVDRAYGYTF
NA	TRBV2	12	TRBJ1-5	NA	TGTGCCAGCAGTGCGGGCAATCAGCCCCAGCATTTT	CASSAGNQPQHF
NA	TRBV5-6	14	TRBJ2-7	TRBD1	TGTGCCAGCAGCTTCCGGGACAGGACGACTGAGCAGTACTTC	CASSFRDRTTEQYF
NA	TRBV19	13	TRBJ1-2	NA	TGTGCCAGTAGTCATGAGGCTAACTATGGCTACACCTTC	CASSHEANYGYTF
NA	TRBV28	16	TRBJ1-3	NA	TGTGCCAGCAGTTTATGGACACAGGGATCCGGAAACACCATATATTTT	CASSLWTQGSGNTIYF
NA	TRBV6-1	11	TRBJ1-4	NA	TGTGCCAGCAGTTCAAATGAAAAACTGTTTTTT	CASSSNEKLFF
NA	TRBV7-3	15	TRBJ2-1	NA	TGTGCCAGCAGCGCGGGACTCCACAGAAACGAGCCCGAGTTCTTC	CASSAGLHRNEPEFF
NA	TRBV7-2	16	TRBJ2-1	NA	TGTGCCAGCAGCCGCCGCCGTCCCATCGGGGGCAATGAGCAGTTCTTC	CASSRRRPIGGNEQFF
NA	TRBV28	18	TRBJ1-3	NA	TGTGCCAGCAGTCAACCTCGGAGAGGCAGAAGCTCTGGAAACACCATATATTTT	CASSQPRRGRSSGNTIYF
NA	TRBV23-1	14	TRBJ2-3	NA	TGCGCCAGCAGTCCACCGGCGTGGAGGGATACGCAGTATTTT	CASSPPAWRDTQYF
NA	TRBV5-1	15	TRBJ1-3	TRBD1	TGCGCCAGCAGCTTGGTACAGGGGGCCGGAAACACCATATATTTT	CASSLVQGAGNTIYF
NA	TRBV4-1	14	TRBJ1-1	NA	TGCGCCAGCAGCCAAGGACCGGGAGACACTGAAGCTTTCTTT	CASSQGPGDTEAFF
NA	TRBV5-1	11	TRBJ2-1	NA	TGCGCCAGCAGCCCCGGTCAGGGGCAGTTCTTC	CASSPGQGQFF
once	TRBV29-1	14	TRBJ2-2	NA	TGCAGCGTTCCGGGACACCAGAACACCGGGGAGCTGTTTTTT	CSVPGHQNTGELFF
NA	TRBV7-3	14	TRBJ1-2	TRBD1	TGTGCCAGCAGCCGGGACAGGGGTGGCTATGGCTACACCTTC	CASSRDRGGYGYTF
NA	TRBV27	16	TRBJ1-2	NA	TGTGCCAGCAGTTTATTAAGTTTAAACAGGGTGCGGGGCTACACCTTC	CASSLLSLNRVRGYTF
once	TRBV5-8	17	TRBJ2-1	NA	TGTGCCAGCAGCGATGGACTTTCCTATGGCTCCTACAATGAGCAGTTCTTC	CASSDGLSYGSYNEQFF
NA	TRBV7-2	14	TRBJ1-1	TRBD1	TGTGCCAGCAGCTTTCGACAGGGGCGGACTGAAGCTTTCTTT	CASSFRQGRTEAFF
NA	TRBV7-9	17	TRBJ2-7	TRBD1	TGTTCCAGCAGCTTATCCTCGGGACAGGGCGACGGCTACGAGCAGTACTTC	CSSSLSSGQGDGYEQYF
once	TRBV7-9	14	TRBJ2-1	NA	TGTGCCAGCAGCTTACAAAGGGGTGTCGATGAGCAGTTCTTC	CASSLQRGVDEQFF
few	TRBV2	12	TRBJ1-6	NA	TGTGCCAGCACAACAGGGCGCTCACCCCTCCACTTT	CASTTGRSPLHF
few	TRBV6-1	15	TRBJ1-1	TRBD1	TGTGCCAGCAGGAAGGACAGGGCTTGGGGCACTGAAGCTTTCTTT	CASRKDRAWGTEAFF
once	TRBV5-1	16	TRBJ2-3	TRBD2	TGCGCCAGCAGCAAACTAGCGGGGGGGCCCACAGATACGCAGTATTTT	CASSKLAGGPTDTQYF
NA	TRBV7-9	14	TRBJ1-2	TRBD1	TGTGCCAGCAGCTTAGCCCGACAGGGTGATGGCTACACCTTC	CASSLARQGDGYTF
NA	TRBV18	15	TRBJ2-3	TRBD1	TGTGCCAGCTCATCAGAGGGGACAGCAACAGATACGCAGTATTTT	CASSSEGTATDTQYF
NA	TRBV16	18	TRBJ1-1	NA	TGTGCCAGCACCCGGGGACTTACGCGGGGCAACACGAACACTGAAGCTTTCTTT	CASTRGLTRGNTNTEAFF
NA	TRBV6-1	13	TRBJ1-5	NA	TGTGCCAGCAGCGCCTGGGGCTATCAGCCCCAGCATTTT	CASSAWGYQPQHF
NA	TRBV29-1	16	TRBJ2-2	NA	TGCAGCGTTGAAAATTCCACTCGGGTGTACACCGGGGAGCTGTTTTTT	CSVENSTRVYTGELFF
NA	TRBV11-2	15	TRBJ1-6	TRBD1	TGTGCCAGCAGCTCACCGGGACAGCTGAATTCACCCCTCCACTTT	CASSSPGQLNSPLHF
NA	TRBV19	14	TRBJ1-6	NA	TGTGCCAGTATGTTGGGGACTCCTAATTCACCCCTCCACTTT	CASMLGTPNSPLHF
NA	TRBV19	13	TRBJ2-1	NA	TGTGCCAGTAGCCAACAGACAGGCAATGAGCAGTTCTTC	CASSQQTGNEQFF
NA	TRBV5-1	17	TRBJ1-1	TRBD1	TGCGCCAGCAGCACCCGACAGGGGGCCTACATGAACACTGAAGCTTTCTTT	CASSTRQGAYMNTEAFF
NA	TRBV7-8	16	TRBJ2-3	TRBD1	TGTGCCAGCAGCCCTAGGAGGGACAGGAGGACAGATACGCAGTATTTT	CASSPRRDRRTDTQYF
once	TRBV7-9	12	TRBJ2-7	NA	TGTGCCAGCAGCTTATTGTCACAGAATCAGTACTTC	CASSLLSQNQYF
once	TRBV15	15	TRBJ2-1	TRBD2	TGTGCCACCAGCCCGGGACTAGCTACCTACAATGAGCAGTTCTTC	CATSPGLATYNEQFF